Listed here are 19 T cell receptor beta chains from one sample, sequenced in a study of blood T cell repertoires in COVID-19. Data came from immunoSEQ multiplex PCR; TCRdb stores just in-frame clones and leaves some out. The data hold under 250,000 clones, with around 80% observed a single time. The sample taken for sequencing was peripheral blood. The receptors originated from a woman aged 40 to 55 with acute or convalescent COVID-19.

Concerning this clone itself: The junction differs from germline at one of its ends, possibly a read error. Other DNA sequences in the same sample also yield this CDR3. This chain links TRBV19 with TRBJ2-3, with TRBD2 matching over 12 bases. The CDR3 totals 14 residues. The germline gives CDR1 LNHDA, CDR2 SQIVND (reference sequence). The CDR3 here is CASTTSGGSWTQYF. CDR3 nucleotide sequence: TGTGCCAGTACAACTAGCGGGGGGTCATGGACGCAATATTTT.

V and J are TRBV11-2 and TRBJ1-6; D is undetermined. Trimming pared 0 bases from V and 6 bases from J, leaving 9 bases between. The germline CDR1 and CDR2 sequences are SGHAT and FQNNGV. The CDR3 covers 15 residues. This CDR3 is CASSLDRGSNSPLHF. The CDR3 DNA follows: TGTGCCAGCAGCTTAGATCGAGGCAGTAATTCACCCCTCCACTTT.

The chain uses TRBV14 and TRBJ2-5; D is possibly TRBD2 (5 bases). Germline V gene data show CDR1 as SGHDN and CDR2 as FVKESK. The CDR3 loop spans 16 amino acids. Trimming shortened V by 1 base and J by 2 bases, and 14 bases separated the two germline ends. The CDR3 DNA reads as TGTGCCAGCAGCCAAGGGTCGCCGACGGGGCAAGAGACCCAGTACTTC. Protein sequence: CASSQGSPTGQETQYF.

The chain is built from TRBV29-1 and TRBJ1-2; 8 nucleotides agree with TRBD1. CDR3 length: 11 residues. Germline lookup yields CDR1 SQVTM and CDR2 ANQGSEA. DNA for the CDR3: TGCAGTACAGGGGGTAACTATGGCTACACCTTC. This translates into CSTGGNYGYTF.

V usage is TRBV14 and J usage is TRBJ2-7; 8 nucleotides line up with TRBD2. The CDR3 has 14 amino acids. With 11 bases clipped from V and 5 bases from J, the junction kept 14 bases outside the gene matches. From germline, CDR1 is SGHDN and CDR2 FVKESK. This CDR3 is CASRLSGEGHEQYF. Here the CDR3 DNA reads TGTGCCTCTCGCCTTAGCGGGGAAGGCCACGAGCAGTACTTC.

The chain's CDR3 is CASSLRSYEQFF. In DNA form, the CDR3 reads TGTGCCAGCAGCTTACGGTCCTATGAGCAGTTCTTC. The genes are TRBV7-2 and TRBJ2-1; D is unresolved. This CDR3 comprises 12 residues. Looked up from germline, CDR1 is SGHTA and CDR2 is FQGNSA. V was cut by 2 bases and J by 8 bases, with 7 bases left in between.

The J gene is TRBJ1-2, the V gene TRBV19; no definite D call. The germline V gene has CDR1 LNHDA and CDR2 SQIVND (reference sequence). V was shortened by 4 bases and J by 2 bases, with 5 bases between the two germline ends. The CDR3 is 12 residues long. The CDR3: CASSSQNYGYTF. The CDR3 coding sequence is TGTGCCAGTAGTAGTCAGAACTATGGCTACACCTTC.

The V gene is TRBV7-9, the J gene TRBJ1-2, with 7 bases lining up with TRBD1. Germline V gives CDR1 SEHNR, CDR2 FQNEAQ (reference sequence). The CDR3 covers 13 residues. V was pared by 5 bases and J by 5 bases, with 5 bases of the junction left unmatched. CDR3 residues: CASSLTGRYGYTF. CDR3 DNA sequence: TGTGCCAGCAGCCTGACAGGGAGGTATGGCTACACCTTC.

The chain couples TRBV10-1 to TRBJ1-1, with D tentatively TRBD1 (6 bases). Germline CDR1 reads WNHNN; CDR2 reads SYGVQD (reference sequence). Trimming stripped 4 bases from V and 6 bases from J, with 12 bases between. This CDR3 has 13 amino acids. The CDR3 spells CASSAAGTPEAFF. In nucleotides, the CDR3 is TGCGCCAGCAGTGCTGCCGGGACACCTGAAGCTTTCTTT.

The gene calls are TRBV6-5 and TRBJ1-1; TRBD1 might be the D (6 bases). Looked up from germline, CDR1 is MNHEY and CDR2 is SVGAGI. Trimming took off 6 bases at V and 3 bases at J, with 14 bases between the two ends. This CDR3 has 14 residues. This CDR3 is CASRSRKGDTEAFF. The CDR3 DNA follows: TGTGCCAGCAGATCCCGGAAGGGGGACACTGAAGCTTTCTTT.

V gene TRBV6-5 combines with J gene TRBJ1-2; 9 nucleotides line up with TRBD1. V was clipped by 7 bases and J by 4 bases; unmatched bases: 10. The CDR3 runs to 15 residues. In germline, CDR1 is MNHEY, CDR2 SVGAGI. The DNA for the CDR3 is TGTGCCAGCATCTCCGGGACAGGGATGGTCTATGGCTACACCTTC. Its protein is CASISGTGMVYGYTF.

This chain uses TRBV10-2 with TRBJ2-2, with TRBD2 matching 8 bases. The CDR3 has 16 residues. CDR1 is WSHSY and CDR2 is SAAADI in the germline V gene. V shed 5 bases, J shed 5 bases, and the junction held 10 bases outside the gene matches. CDR3 sequence: CASSRKSGRETGELFF. CDR3 nucleotides: TGCGCCAGCAGTCGTAAAAGCGGGAGAGAAACCGGGGAGCTGTTTTTT.

The V gene is TRBV7-2, the J gene TRBJ1-2, with D perhaps matching TRBD1 (6 bases). Trimming shortened V by 4 bases and J by 0 bases, and 21 bases separated the two germline ends. The CDR3 consists of 18 residues. The germline V gene encodes CDR1 SGHTA and CDR2 FQGNSA. CDR3 sequence (DNA): TGTGCCAGCAGCTCGTCCGTTGTGACAGGACTCTCTAACTATGGCTACACCTTC. This gives the protein CASSSSVVTGLSNYGYTF.

The chain employs TRBV28 and TRBJ1-4; D may be TRBD1 (5 bases). CDR3 length: 14 amino acids. V shed 5 bases and J shed 6 bases, with 13 bases lying between them. Germline assignment: CDR1 MDHEN and CDR2 SYDVKM. CDR3 amino acids: CASSLRDAYEKLFF. DNA for the CDR3: TGTGCCAGCAGTCTCAGGGATGCCTATGAAAAACTGTTTTTT. The whole variable domain, filled in from reference TRBV28 and TRBJ1-4, reads DVKVTQSSRYLVKRTGEKVFLECVQDMDHENMFWYRQDPGLGLRLIYFSYDVKMKEKGDIPEGYSVSREKKERFSLILESASTNQTSMYLCASSLRDAYEKLFFGSGTQLSVL.

This clone was seen a few times. V is TRBV30 and J is TRBJ1-3, with 9 bases fitting TRBD1. V shed 0 bases, J shed 3 bases, and the junction held 3 bases outside the gene matches. The CDR3 length is 15 residues. The germline gives CDR1 GTSNPN, CDR2 SVGIG (reference sequence). CDR3 in amino acids: CAWSVMTGGGNTIYF. DNA for the CDR3: TGTGCCTGGAGTGTAATGACAGGGGGTGGAAACACCATATATTTT.

V and J are TRBV4-2 and TRBJ2-3, with TRBD1 identical over 9 bases. Trimming cost V 0 bases and J 6 bases; bases outside gene matches: 7. Germline-derived CDR1 and CDR2 are LGHNA and YNFKEQ. The CDR3 runs 16 residues. The CDR3 spells CASSQDRGQGYDTQYF. In nucleotides, the CDR3 is TGTGCCAGCAGCCAAGATCGCGGACAGGGGTACGATACGCAGTATTTT.

The J gene is TRBJ2-1, the V gene TRBV7-3; the D is unclear. The V end lost 2 bases, the J end lost 3 bases, and 14 bases lay between the germline ends. The length of the CDR3 is 16 residues. Per the germline V gene, CDR1 is SGHTA and CDR2 is FQGTGA. The DNA of the CDR3 is TGTGCCAGCAGCTTAGACTCCTCCCCCCTCTACAATGAGCAGTTCTTC. Translated, it gives CASSLDSSPLYNEQFF.

The rearrangement uses TRBV10-3 and TRBJ1-1; 7 bases agree with TRBD1. Germline V gene lookup returns CDR1 ENHRY and CDR2 SYGVKD. V lost 7 bases, J lost 3 bases, and 8 bases stayed unmatched. CDR3 length: 14 residues. The CDR3 coding sequence is TGTGCCATCACCCAAAGGGGGCAGGACACTGAAGCTTTCTTT. It is translated as CAITQRGQDTEAFF.

The chain employs TRBV30 and TRBJ1-2; TRBD1 matches at 7 bases. Germline values: CDR1 GTSNPN, CDR2 SVGIG (reference sequence). V shed 4 bases and J 5 bases; nucleotides not matched to a gene: 7. The CDR3 is 13 amino acids. CDR3 residues: CAWKPGQTYGYTF. CDR3 nucleotide sequence: TGTGCCTGGAAGCCGGGACAGACATATGGCTACACCTTC.